This TCR beta chain originates from a study of OX40 agonist ivuxolimab in advanced cancers. Study-level information: Prior checkpoint blockade (anti-PD-1, anti-PD-L1 or anti-CTLA-4) was permitted; 35% to 50% had it.

CDR3 length equals 14 residues. With 5 bases removed from V and 3 bases from J, the gap between germline ends came to 13 bases. In germline, CDR1 is LNHDA, CDR2 SQIVND (reference sequence). Assay used: immunoSEQ multiplex PCR; TCRdb lists only in-frame clones, some missing. The sample consists of roughly 11,000 clones, under 80% of them appearing once. Concerning this clone itself: Its antigen is not identified.

Whole-study findings and limits: The study found that CD8+ T cells averaged more expanded clones than CD4+. Researchers did not determine the expanded peripheral T cells' antigen specificity.

This receptor was obtained from an adult with an advanced solid tumor such as melanoma, head and neck, liver or kidney cancer. The sequenced sample was CD4+ or CD8+ T cells sorted from blood, obtained in a trial of the OX40 agonist ivuxolimab. The chain employs TRBV19 and TRBJ1-2; D might be TRBD1 (6 bases). The CDR3 DNA is TGTGCCAGTAGTCTCGGGACAACCGACTATGGCTACACCTTC. Translation gives CASSLGTTDYGYTF. Using reference TRBV19 and TRBJ1-2 for the parts outside the CDR3, the full variable domain is DGGITQSPKYLFRKEGQNVTLSCEQNLNHDAMYWYRQDPGQGLRLIYYSQIVNDFQKGDIAEGYSVSREKKESFPLTVTSAQKNPTAFYLCASSLGTTDYGYTFGSGTRLTVV.